This record covers a single T cell receptor (beta chain). The antigen remains unidentified. Hyperthyroidism was newly diagnosed in patients aged 18 to 65 (duration under 2 months). Blood was obtained at the first hyperthyroidism diagnosis, which preceded any ophthalmopathy symptoms. This sample is part of a study of T cells in Graves' hyperthyroidism and ophthalmopathy. Study observations and caveats: Blood held most thyroid clonotypes expanded above 0.001 frequency. The model made its ophthalmopathy prediction, and onset followed a median approximately 6 months later.

The germline V gene has CDR1 MNHEY and CDR2 SMNVEV (reference sequence). This CDR3 is 16 amino acids long. Trimming removed 0 bases at V and 4 bases at J, with 13 bases between. From RNA transcripts, TCR beta CDR3 regions were amplified. In the first-round RT-PCR of the TCR CDR3, the HTBI primer set was used. TCRdb reprocessed the multiplex PCR reads via MiXCR and lists one record per CDR3 protein. The table lists some 600,000 distinct CDR3 sequences, approximately 15% of them singletons, with more than 4.5% in the top ten. Specimen: blood. This chain uses TRBV27 with TRBJ2-1; D may be TRBD2 (6 bases). This sequence was found in a woman aged 25-40 years with Graves' hyperthyroidism that later progressed to Graves' ophthalmopathy. The CDR3 here is CASSLSSAGPYNEQFF. DNA for the CDR3: TGTGCCAGCAGTTTATCATCAGCGGGCCCTTACAATGAGCAGTTCTTC.